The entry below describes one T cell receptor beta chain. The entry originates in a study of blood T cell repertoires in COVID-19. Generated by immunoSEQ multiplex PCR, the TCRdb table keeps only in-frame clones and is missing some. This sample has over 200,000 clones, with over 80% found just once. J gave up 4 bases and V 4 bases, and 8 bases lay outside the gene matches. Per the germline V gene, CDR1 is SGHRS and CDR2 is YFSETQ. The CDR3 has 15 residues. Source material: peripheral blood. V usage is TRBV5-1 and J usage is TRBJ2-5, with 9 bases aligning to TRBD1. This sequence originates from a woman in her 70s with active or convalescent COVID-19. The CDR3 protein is CASSAGTGHLETQYF. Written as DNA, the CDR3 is TGCGCCAGCAGCGCCGGGACAGGGCATTTAGAGACCCAGTACTTC. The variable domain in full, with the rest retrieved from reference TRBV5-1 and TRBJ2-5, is KAGVTQTPRYLIKTRGQQVTLSCSPISGHRSVSWYQQTPGQGLQFLFEYFSETQRNKGNFPGRFSGRQFSNSRSEMNVSTLELGDSALYLCASSAGTGHLETQYFGPGTRLLVL.